Below, 20 T cell receptor beta chains from the same sample are listed, as sequenced in a study of a mutant IDH1 vaccine in newly diagnosed glioma. Measured with immunoSEQ multiplex PCR; TCRdb has only the in-frame clones, and not every one. The table lists some 15,000 clones, just under 80% of them singletons. Specified time point: baseline, week 1 (first vaccination visit). Treatment: pre-vaccination baseline after standard-of-care therapy. The sequences come from PBMCs, collected from a glioma patient treated with radiotherapy, temozolomide or both. These receptors all stem from a man aged 35 to 55 with glioma.

The chain combines TRBV13 with TRBJ2-3; 10 bases match TRBD2. The germline V gene has CDR1 PRHDT and CDR2 FYEKMQ (reference sequence). V dropped 3 bases and J dropped 2; count of bases not matched to a gene: 11. This CDR3 comprises 18 residues. The CDR3 region is CASSFSPLTSGITDTQYF. The CDR3 coding sequence is TGTGCCAGCAGCTTTTCGCCACTAACTAGCGGGATCACAGATACGCAGTATTTT.

The chain carries TRBV6-5 and TRBJ1-2, with a weak D call TRBD1 (6 bases). CDR1 and CDR2 from the germline V gene are MNHEY and SVGAGI. V lost 2 bases and J lost 5, with 15 bases in between. The CDR3 is made up of 15 amino acids. The CDR3 DNA follows: TGTGCCAGCAGTTACGGACCGACAGGCTCATATGGCTACACCTTC. Encoded protein: CASSYGPTGSYGYTF.

The V and J genes are TRBV19 and TRBJ1-1; TRBD1 might be the D (6 bases). Germline V gives CDR1 LNHDA, CDR2 SQIVND (reference sequence). Trimming removed 1 base from V and 5 bases from J, with 14 bases in between. The CDR3 contains 15 residues. The CDR3 protein is CASSIVEGGRTEAFF. CDR3 nucleotides: TGTGCCAGTAGTATAGTGGAGGGGGGAAGGACTGAAGCTTTCTTT.

CDR3 nucleotide sequence: TGTGCCAGAGGAAGGCAGCCCCCTTCCGACCTCTATGGCTACACCTTC. Encoded protein: CARGRQPPSDLYGYTF. The chain joins TRBV7-5 to TRBJ1-2. TRBV7-5 is shown as a pseudogene. The CDR3 is 16 amino acids.

This clone was seen a single time. This rearrangement joins TRBV18 to TRBJ1-5; no clear D. The CDR3 length is 12 residues. CDR1 is KGHSH and CDR2 is LQKENI in the germline V gene. V dropped 5 bases and J dropped 4 bases, with 6 bases sitting between them. The DNA for the CDR3 is TGTGCCAGCTCAGGGGAAAATCAGCCCCAGCATTTT. This sequence encodes CASSGENQPQHF. The variable domain in full, completed from reference TRBV18 and TRBJ1-5, reads NAGVMQNPRHLVRRRGQEARLRCSPMKGHSHVYWYRQLPEEGLKFMVYLQKENIIDESGMPKERFSAEFPKEGPSILRIQQVVRGDSAAYFCASSGENQPQHFGDGTRLSIL.

The chain employs TRBV6-5 and TRBJ2-7; no clear D gene. V was trimmed by 9 bases and J by 3 bases, leaving 9 bases between them. Germline values: CDR1 MNHEY, CDR2 SVGAGI. This CDR3 has 11 residues. CDR3 DNA: TGTGCCAGTGGAGTCGGCTACGAGCAGTACGTC. Amino acid sequence: CASGVGYEQYV.

In its sample, this clone was seen a few times. V usage is TRBV28 and J usage is TRBJ2-2; TRBD2 matches at 9 bases. Trimming removed 5 bases from V and 0 bases from J; junction bases left unmatched: 4. The CDR3 is 16 amino acids. Germline-derived CDR1 and CDR2 are MDHEN and SYDVKM. For the CDR3, the DNA is TGTGCCAGCAGTCGGACTAGCGCGACGAACACCGGGGAGCTGTTTTTT. Its translation: CASSRTSATNTGELFF.

This clone was counted a few times. The V gene is TRBV19, the J gene TRBJ1-1; D remains unclear. This CDR3 has 13 amino acids. The ends were cut back, 3 bases at V and 1 base at J, with 6 bases in the middle. Germline values: CDR1 LNHDA, CDR2 SQIVND (reference sequence). This chain's CDR3 is CASSIKRNTEAFF. DNA for the CDR3: TGTGCCAGTAGTATTAAGAGGAACACTGAAGCTTTCTTT. The full variable domain, rest sourced from reference TRBV19 and TRBJ1-1, is DGGITQSPKYLFRKEGQNVTLSCEQNLNHDAMYWYRQDPGQGLRLIYYSQIVNDFQKGDIAEGYSVSREKKESFPLTVTSAQKNPTAFYLCASSIKRNTEAFFGQGTRLTVV.

There are a few counts of this clone. The chain links TRBV18 to TRBJ1-1; tentatively, D is TRBD1 (5 bases). CDR3 size: 14 residues. Germline lookup yields CDR1 KGHSH and CDR2 LQKENI. V was trimmed by 6 bases and J by 7 bases, leaving 18 bases between them. The CDR3 DNA sequence: TGTGCCAGCTCTCTGGCGGGGGGATCGGGTGAAGCTTTCTTT. This encodes CASSLAGGSGEAFF.

The count of this clone is one. V gene TRBV28 combines with J gene TRBJ2-1; tentatively, D is TRBD2 (5 bases). From germline, CDR1 is MDHEN and CDR2 SYDVKM. The CDR3 extends over 14 amino acids. V was pared by 3 bases and J by 6 bases, with 12 bases between. CDR3 coding DNA: TGTGCCAGCAGTTTCCGTTCAGGAGGCAATGAGCAGTTCTTC. Translated: CASSFRSGGNEQFF.

The chain is built from TRBV5-1 and TRBJ1-1, with TRBD1 as a possible D gene (6 bases). With 2 bases removed from V and 1 base from J, the gap between germline ends came to 15 bases. The length of the CDR3 is 16 residues. The V gene's germline CDR1 is SGHRS and CDR2 YFSETQ. The CDR3 sequence is CASSFDGARGNTEAFF. CDR3 in DNA: TGCGCCAGCAGCTTTGATGGGGCCAGGGGGAACACTGAAGCTTTCTTT.

The J gene is TRBJ2-3, the V gene TRBV18, with D perhaps TRBD2 (6 bases). The CDR3 loop spans 15 amino acids. The V gene's germline CDR1 is KGHSH and CDR2 LQKENI. Trimming removed 3 bases at V and 4 bases at J, with 14 bases between. The chain's CDR3 is CASSPGGRTPDTQYF. CDR3 DNA sequence: TGTGCCAGCTCACCGGGGGGACGGACCCCAGATACGCAGTATTTT.

The chain couples TRBV11-3 to TRBJ2-3, with 15 bases that match TRBD2. Germline V gene data show CDR1 as SGHNT and CDR2 as YENEEA. The CDR3 runs 18 residues. V was pared by 4 bases and J by 2 bases, with 7 bases of the junction left unmatched. CDR3 sequence: CASSSGTSGRPITDTQYF. The DNA of the CDR3 is TGTGCCAGCAGCTCCGGGACTAGCGGGAGGCCCATCACAGATACGCAGTATTTT.

V gene TRBV4-1 combines with J gene TRBJ2-2; perhaps TRBD2 as D (6 bases). Germline CDR1 MGHRA, CDR2 YSYEKL. The ends were cut back, 0 bases at V and 8 bases at J, with 13 bases in the middle. The CDR3 sequence is 15 residues long. CDR3 amino acids: CASSQEGGGVGELFF. For the CDR3, the DNA is TGCGCCAGCAGCCAAGAGGGGGGTGGGGTTGGGGAGCTGTTTTTT.

V usage is TRBV21-1 and J usage is TRBJ2-6; the DNA was not compared with TRBD2, the D call given in the table. TRBV21-1 is deemed a pseudogene. The length of the CDR3 is 22 residues. The CDR3: CASKTNSNVESSGTLGANVLTF. The CDR3 nucleotides are TGTGCCAGCAAGACTAACAGCAACGTTGAGTCTAGCGGGACCCTTGGGGCCAACGTCCTGACTTTC.

The chain couples TRBV10-1 to TRBJ2-3, with 10 bases identical to TRBD2. CDR1 and CDR2 from the germline V gene are WNHNN and SYGVQD (reference sequence). The CDR3 loop spans 14 amino acids. Trimming took 6 bases from V and 4 from J; bases not matched to a gene: 4. The CDR3 DNA sequence: TGCGCCAGCAGGTCTAGCGGGAGACCAGATACGCAGTATTTT. This gives the protein CASRSSGRPDTQYF.

J is TRBJ1-1 and V is TRBV19; D remains ambiguous. V was cut by 7 bases and J by 4 bases, with 10 bases left in between. Germline CDR1 LNHDA, CDR2 SQIVND (reference sequence). CDR3 length: 12 residues. For the CDR3, the DNA is TGTGCCAGTAAGGTATTAGGCACTGAAGCTTTCTTT. Translation gives CASKVLGTEAFF. The whole variable domain, filled in from reference TRBV19 and TRBJ1-1, reads DGGITQSPKYLFRKEGQNVTLSCEQNLNHDAMYWYRQDPGQGLRLIYYSQIVNDFQKGDIAEGYSVSREKKESFPLTVTSAQKNPTAFYLCASKVLGTEAFFGQGTRLTVV.

The chain uses TRBV30 and TRBJ2-1; no clear D gene. With 3 bases removed from V and 10 bases from J, the gap between germline ends came to 16 bases. This CDR3 is 13 amino acids long. CDR1 is GTSNPN, CDR2 SVGIG, per germline (reference sequence). In DNA form, the CDR3 reads TGTGCCTGGAGCCGACGGTCTTTTGCGGAGCAGTTCTTC. It yields the protein CAWSRRSFAEQFF.

The chain joins TRBV2 to TRBJ2-7, with 8 bases that match TRBD2. Germline loops: CDR1 SNHLY, CDR2 FYNNEI. V was pared by 6 bases and J by 5 bases, with 12 bases of the junction left unmatched. The CDR3 totals 15 residues. The CDR3 sequence: CASSALAGSEDEQYF. The CDR3 DNA sequence: TGTGCCAGCAGCGCCTTAGCGGGGAGTGAAGACGAGCAGTACTTC.

The chain couples TRBV5-4 to TRBJ2-5; 8 nucleotides match TRBD2. Germline V gene lookup returns CDR1 SGHNT and CDR2 YYREEE (reference sequence). This CDR3 spans 14 amino acids. J lost 6 bases, V lost 5 bases, and 9 bases had no gene match. The CDR3 region is CASSFTGGEQTQYF. The CDR3, as DNA: TGTGCCAGCAGTTTCACCGGGGGGGAACAGACCCAGTACTTC.